This T cell receptor (beta chain) was found in a study of cytomegalovirus exposure and HLA in healthy donors. Broader study findings: More than 15,000 TCR beta sequences were associated with HLA alleles at 0.05 false discovery rate in a later analysis. Many donors shared some public TCRs, even though most TCR sequences were rare. Later analysis identified a missense DCLRE1C variant that was linked to TCR beta V- and J-gene trimming. The likely origin of a cluster of highly shared sequence variants was a sequencing artifact.

The CDR3 runs to 13 residues. CDR1 is GTSNPN and CDR2 is SVGIG in the germline V gene (reference sequence). Trimming at V came to 1 base and at J to 5 bases, leaving 3 bases not matched to a gene. Points on this clone: Its antigen is as yet unknown.

The PCR used 60 Vbeta and 13 Jbeta primers. TCRdb keeps only in-frame clones here, not all; method: immunoSEQ multiplex PCR. The sample has 150,000 to 200,000 clones, approximately 80% seen once; the top ten hold about 6%. The material sequenced was PBMCs. The J gene is TRBJ1-1, the V gene TRBV30, with 8 bases that match TRBD1. The sequence was collected from a man in his forties or fifties in good health and CMV-seropositive. As DNA, the CDR3 is TGTGCCTGGAGTGGGACAGGGCGGACTGAAGCTTTCTTT. The encoded protein is CAWSGTGRTEAFF.